This T cell receptor (beta chain) is drawn from a study of T cells in Graves' hyperthyroidism and ophthalmopathy. The TCR beta CDR3 regions underwent amplification using RNA transcripts as the source. Primed by the HTBI set, a first-round RT-PCR was run on the TCR CDR3. TCRdb re-called the multiplex PCR reads with MiXCR, one entry per CDR3 protein. The sample has some 210,000 distinct CDR3 sequences, roughly 15% seen once. V was clipped by 2 bases and J by 8 bases; unmatched bases: 5. The CDR3 loop spans 14 amino acids. Germline V gives CDR1 SGHRS, CDR2 YFSETQ. The source material was blood. The rearrangement links TRBV5-1 to TRBJ2-2; 8 nucleotides align to TRBD1. This sequence originates from a man between 50 and 59 years old with Graves' hyperthyroidism. For the CDR3, the DNA is TGCGCCAGCAGCTTCGGACAGGGCAAGGGGGAGCTGTTTTTT. This codes for CASSFGQGKGELFF. Together with reference TRBV5-1 and TRBJ2-2, the CDR3 gives the full variable domain: KAGVTQTPRYLIKTRGQQVTLSCSPISGHRSVSWYQQTPGQGLQFLFEYFSETQRNKGNFPGRFSGRQFSNSRSEMNVSTLELGDSALYLCASSFGQGKGELFFGEGSRLTVL.